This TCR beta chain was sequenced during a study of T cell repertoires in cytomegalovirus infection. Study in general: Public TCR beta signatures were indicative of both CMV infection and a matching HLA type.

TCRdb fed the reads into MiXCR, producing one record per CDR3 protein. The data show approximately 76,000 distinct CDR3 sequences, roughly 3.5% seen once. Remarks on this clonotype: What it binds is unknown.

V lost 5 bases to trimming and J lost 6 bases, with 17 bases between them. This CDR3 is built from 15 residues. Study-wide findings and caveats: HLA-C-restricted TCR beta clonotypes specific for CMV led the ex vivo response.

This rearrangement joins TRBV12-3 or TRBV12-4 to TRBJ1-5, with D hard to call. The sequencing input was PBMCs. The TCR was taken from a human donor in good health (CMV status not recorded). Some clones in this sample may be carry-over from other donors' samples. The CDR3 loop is CASSPLLGRGQPQHF. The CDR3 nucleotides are TGTGCCAGCAGTCCCCTTCTCGGGCGGGGTCAGCCCCAGCATTTT.